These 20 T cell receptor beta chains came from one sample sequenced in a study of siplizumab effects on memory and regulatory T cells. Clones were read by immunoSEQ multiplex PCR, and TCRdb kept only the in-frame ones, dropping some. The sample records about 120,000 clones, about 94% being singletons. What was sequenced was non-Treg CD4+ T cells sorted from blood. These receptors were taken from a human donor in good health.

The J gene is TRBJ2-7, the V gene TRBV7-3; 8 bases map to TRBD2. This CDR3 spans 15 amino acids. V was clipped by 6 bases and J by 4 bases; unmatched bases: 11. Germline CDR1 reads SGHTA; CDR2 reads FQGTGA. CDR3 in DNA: TGTGCCAGCAGTTGGGCTGCTAGCGGGCCTTACGAGCAGTACTTC. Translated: CASSWAASGPYEQYF.

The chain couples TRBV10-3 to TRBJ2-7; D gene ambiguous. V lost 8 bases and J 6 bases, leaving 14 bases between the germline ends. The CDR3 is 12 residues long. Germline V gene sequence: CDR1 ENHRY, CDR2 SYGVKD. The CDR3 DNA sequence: TGTGCCATCCAATTCGCGGCCGGCGAGCAGTACTTC. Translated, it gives CAIQFAAGEQYF.

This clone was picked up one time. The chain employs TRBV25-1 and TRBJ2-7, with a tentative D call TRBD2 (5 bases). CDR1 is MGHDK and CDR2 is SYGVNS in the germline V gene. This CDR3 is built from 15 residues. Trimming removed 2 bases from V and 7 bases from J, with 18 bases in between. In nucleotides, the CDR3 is TGTGCCAGCAGTGAAATGGTAGGGAGTAACGAAGAGCAGTACTTC. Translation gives CASSEMVGSNEEQYF.

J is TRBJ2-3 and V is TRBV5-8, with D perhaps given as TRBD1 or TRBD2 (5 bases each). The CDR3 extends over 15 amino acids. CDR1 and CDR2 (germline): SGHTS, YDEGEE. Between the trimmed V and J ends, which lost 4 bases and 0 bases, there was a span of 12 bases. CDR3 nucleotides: TGTGCCAGCAGCAGGGACGGTCCTAGCACAGATACGCAGTATTTT. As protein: CASSRDGPSTDTQYF.

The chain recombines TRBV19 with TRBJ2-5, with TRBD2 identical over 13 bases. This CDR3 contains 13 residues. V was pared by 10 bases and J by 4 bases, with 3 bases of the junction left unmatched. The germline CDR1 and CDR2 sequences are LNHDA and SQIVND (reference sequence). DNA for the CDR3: TGTGCCACCCGGACTAGCGGGGGAGAGACCCAGTACTTC. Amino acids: CATRTSGGETQYF.

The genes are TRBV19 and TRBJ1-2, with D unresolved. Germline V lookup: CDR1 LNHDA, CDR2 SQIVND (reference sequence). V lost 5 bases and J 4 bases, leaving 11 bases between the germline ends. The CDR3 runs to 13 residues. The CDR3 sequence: CASSSRSIYGYTF. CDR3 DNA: TGTGCCAGTAGTTCTAGGTCGATCTATGGCTACACCTTC. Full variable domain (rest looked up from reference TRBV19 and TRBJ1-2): DGGITQSPKYLFRKEGQNVTLSCEQNLNHDAMYWYRQDPGQGLRLIYYSQIVNDFQKGDIAEGYSVSREKKESFPLTVTSAQKNPTAFYLCASSSRSIYGYTFGSGTRLTVV.

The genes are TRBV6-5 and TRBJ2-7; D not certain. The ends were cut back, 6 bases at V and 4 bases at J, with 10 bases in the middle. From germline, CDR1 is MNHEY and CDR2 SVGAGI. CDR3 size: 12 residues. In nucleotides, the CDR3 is TGTGCCAGCAGCCAGAGTATGTACGAGCAGTACTTC. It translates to CASSQSMYEQYF.

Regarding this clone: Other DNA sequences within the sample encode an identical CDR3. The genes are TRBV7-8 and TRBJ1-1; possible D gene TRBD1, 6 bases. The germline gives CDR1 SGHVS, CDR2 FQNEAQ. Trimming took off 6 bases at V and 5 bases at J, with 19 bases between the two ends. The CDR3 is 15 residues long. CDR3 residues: CASRRTEQSSTEAFF. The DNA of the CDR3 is TGTGCCAGCAGGCGGACAGAACAGTCCTCTACTGAAGCTTTCTTT.

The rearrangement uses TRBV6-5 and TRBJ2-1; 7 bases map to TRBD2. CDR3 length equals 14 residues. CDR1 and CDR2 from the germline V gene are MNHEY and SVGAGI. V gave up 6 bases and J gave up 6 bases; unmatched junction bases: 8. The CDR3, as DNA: TGTGCCAGCAGGCCCATGGGGGGGGGCAATGAGCAGTTCTTC. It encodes CASRPMGGGNEQFF.

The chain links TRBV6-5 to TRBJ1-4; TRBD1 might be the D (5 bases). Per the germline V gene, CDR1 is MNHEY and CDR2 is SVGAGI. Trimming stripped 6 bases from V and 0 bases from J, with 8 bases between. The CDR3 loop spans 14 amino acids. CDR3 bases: TGTGCCAGCAGGTCGACAGCAACTAATGAAAAACTGTTTTTT. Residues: CASRSTATNEKLFF.

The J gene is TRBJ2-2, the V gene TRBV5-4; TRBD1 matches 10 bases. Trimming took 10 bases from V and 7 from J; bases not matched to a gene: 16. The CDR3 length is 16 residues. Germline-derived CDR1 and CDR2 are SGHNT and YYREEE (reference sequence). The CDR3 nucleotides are TGTGCCGTACCTAGAGAGGGACAGGGGCCGAACGGGGAGCTGTTTTTT. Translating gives CAVPREGQGPNGELFF.

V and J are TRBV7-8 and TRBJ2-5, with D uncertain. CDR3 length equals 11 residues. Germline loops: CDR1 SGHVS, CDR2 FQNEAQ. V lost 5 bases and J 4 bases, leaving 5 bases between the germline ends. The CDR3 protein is CASSIAETQYF. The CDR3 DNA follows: TGTGCCAGCAGCATTGCAGAGACCCAGTACTTC.

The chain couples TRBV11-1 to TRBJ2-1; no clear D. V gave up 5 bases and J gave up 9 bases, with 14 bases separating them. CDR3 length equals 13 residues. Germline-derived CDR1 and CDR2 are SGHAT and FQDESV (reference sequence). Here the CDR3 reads CASSPLPYGEQFF. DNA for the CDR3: TGTGCCAGCAGCCCGCTACCATATGGTGAGCAGTTCTTC.

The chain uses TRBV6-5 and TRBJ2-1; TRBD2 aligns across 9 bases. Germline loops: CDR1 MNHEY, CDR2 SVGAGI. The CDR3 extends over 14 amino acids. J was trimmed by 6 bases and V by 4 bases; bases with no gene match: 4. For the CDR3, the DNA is TGTGCCAGCAGTTCCGGGACTAGCTTCAATGAGCAGTTCTTC. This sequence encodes CASSSGTSFNEQFF.

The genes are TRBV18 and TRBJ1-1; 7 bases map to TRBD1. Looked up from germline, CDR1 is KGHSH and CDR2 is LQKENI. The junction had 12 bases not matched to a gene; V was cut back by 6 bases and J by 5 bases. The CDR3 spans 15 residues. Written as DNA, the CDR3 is TGTGCCAGCTCGGGGGGACAGCGCTCGAGGACTGAAGCTTTCTTT. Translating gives CASSGGQRSRTEAFF.

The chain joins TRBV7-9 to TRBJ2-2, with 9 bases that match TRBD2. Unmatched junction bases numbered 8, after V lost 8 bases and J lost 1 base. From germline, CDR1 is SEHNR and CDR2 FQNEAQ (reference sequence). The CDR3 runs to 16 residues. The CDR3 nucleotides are TGTGCCAGCCCCGGACGTAGCGGGGGGAACACCGGGGAGCTGTTTTTT. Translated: CASPGRSGGNTGELFF.

The CDR3 is CASSYASVGNTIYF. In nucleotides, the CDR3 is TGTGCCAGCAGTTACGCTTCAGTTGGAAACACCATATATTTT. V usage is TRBV6-5 and J usage is TRBJ1-3; D is unresolved. This CDR3 contains 14 residues. The germline V gene has CDR1 MNHEY and CDR2 SVGAGI. Trimming left V 2 bases short and J 3 bases short, with 8 bases between.

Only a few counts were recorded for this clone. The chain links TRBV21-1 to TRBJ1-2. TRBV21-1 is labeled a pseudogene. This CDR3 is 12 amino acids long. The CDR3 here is CASSNPGTGYTF. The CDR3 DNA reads TGTGCCAGCAGCAACCCAGGGACCGGCTACACCTTC.

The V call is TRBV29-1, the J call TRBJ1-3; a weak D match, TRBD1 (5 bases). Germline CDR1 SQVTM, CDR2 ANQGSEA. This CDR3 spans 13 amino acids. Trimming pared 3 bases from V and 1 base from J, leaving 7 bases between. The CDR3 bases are TGCAGCGTTGATTCAGGGTCTGGAAACACCATATATTTT. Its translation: CSVDSGSGNTIYF.

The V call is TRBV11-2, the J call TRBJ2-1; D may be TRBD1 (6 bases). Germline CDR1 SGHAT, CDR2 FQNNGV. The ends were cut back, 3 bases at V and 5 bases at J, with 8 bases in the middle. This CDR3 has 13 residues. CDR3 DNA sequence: TGTGCCAGCAGCTTTGGACAGCACAATGAGCAGTTCTTC. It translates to CASSFGQHNEQFF.